These 30 T cell receptor beta chains were all obtained from the same sample, sequenced in a study of CXCR3-negative and CXCR3-positive naive CD8 T cells (dated by TCRdb to the late 2010s). Summary of the overall study and its limitations: TRB CDR3s from CXCR3-positive naive cells showed higher hydrophobicity (lower Kidera factor 4), lower energy, and higher strength and volume indices than CXCR3-negative naive cells.

The antigens these receptors bind are not known. Sequencing was performed on a NextSeq 550. The Human TCR Profiling Kit (MiLaboratory) was used to prepare UMI-labeled 5' RACE TRB cDNA libraries. TCRdb reanalyzed the reads, keeping one entry per CDR3 protein sequence and omitting DNA. The sample's table lists a count of more than 80,000 distinct CDR3 sequences. 0.35% to 0.4% of the sample rests with the top ten. Sequencing was done on a sample of naive CXCR3+ CD8+ T cells from blood. The label giving this sample's cell subset or site can be read as: CD45RO-CCR7+CD27+CD95- naive CD8+ T cells expressing CXCR3 (TNR3+). The receptors stem from a human donor in good health. Some clones in this sample may be carry-over from other donors' samples.

The J gene is TRBJ1-1, the V gene TRBV29-1; TCRdb selects TRBD1, and the lack of DNA leaves this call unchecked. From germline, CDR1 is SQVTM and CDR2 ANQGSEA. The CDR3 is made up of 13 amino acids. The CDR3 loop reads CSVVLGGLAEAFF.

The chain uses TRBV20-1 and TRBJ2-1; the TCRdb call, TRBD1, lacks DNA for checking. The CDR3 totals 13 residues. From germline, CDR1 is DFQATT and CDR2 SNEGSKA (reference sequence). CDR3 residues: CSARGGRDNEQFF.

The V gene is TRBV29-1, the J gene TRBJ2-1; lacking DNA, the TRBD2 call made by TCRdb goes unchecked. The CDR3 has 17 residues. Germline V gives CDR1 SQVTM, CDR2 ANQGSEA. This CDR3 reads CSVETSGRATTYNEQFF.

The V gene is TRBV10-1, the J gene TRBJ1-2. Germline V gives CDR1 WNHNN, CDR2 SYGVQD (reference sequence). This CDR3 region has 18 residues. CDR3 sequence: CASSDKTAQRRRNYGYTF.

The CDR3 sequence: CASREGTSRPLNEQLF. This chain connects TRBV2 to TRBJ2-1; TCRdb reports TRBD2, a call that lacks DNA to check it against. The CDR3 runs to 16 residues. Germline V gene data show CDR1 as SNHLY and CDR2 as FYNNEI.

The chain carries TRBV7-9 and TRBJ2-7; without DNA, the TCRdb call of TRBD2 cannot be checked. The length of the CDR3 is 13 residues. Per germline, CDR1 SEHNR and CDR2 FQNEAQ (reference sequence). This CDR3 reads CASSLSSPLEQYF.

The V call is TRBV15, the J call TRBJ2-1. The CDR3 spans 13 residues. Looked up from germline, CDR1 is LNHNV and CDR2 is YYDKDF (reference sequence). The CDR3 here is CATSGDRNNEQFF.

This sequence joins TRBV29-1 and TRBJ2-1; TCRdb outputs TRBD1, but without DNA this stays unchecked. Germline assignment: CDR1 SQVTM and CDR2 ANQGSEA. The CDR3 covers 18 residues. CDR3: CSVQGGAEIRLSYNEQFF.

The chain is built from TRBV14 and TRBJ1-1; TCRdb names TRBD1, which stays unverified in the absence of DNA. The CDR3 runs to 16 residues. The germline CDR1 and CDR2 sequences are SGHDN and FVKESK. CDR3 amino acids: CASLLDRGFRDTEAFF.

The chain employs TRBV29-1 and TRBJ2-5; TCRdb's D call of TRBD1 is untestable without DNA. The CDR3 extends over 17 amino acids. Germline lookup yields CDR1 SQVTM and CDR2 ANQGSEA. The CDR3 sequence: CSVEDPGTGYYQETQYF.

The chain uses TRBV28 and TRBJ2-3; TCRdb reports TRBD1, a call that lacks DNA to check it against. CDR1 is MDHEN, CDR2 SYDVKM, per germline. CDR3 length equals 15 residues. CDR3 sequence reads: CASSPVRETPDTQYF.

The V gene is TRBV9, the J gene TRBJ2-1; with no DNA, the TCRdb D assignment of TRBD2 cannot be verified. This CDR3 comprises 15 residues. Per the germline V gene, CDR1 is SGDLS and CDR2 is YYNGEE. The CDR3: CASSVVTSGKNEQFF. Full variable domain (rest looked up from reference TRBV9 and TRBJ2-1): DSGVTQTPKHLITATGQRVTLRCSPRSGDLSVYWYQQSLDQGLQFLIQYYNGEERAKGNILERFSAQQFPDLHSELNLSSLELGDSALYFCASSVVTSGKNEQFFGPGTRLTVL.

The V and J genes are TRBV27 and TRBJ2-3. Germline V gene data show CDR1 as MNHEY and CDR2 as SMNVEV (reference sequence). The CDR3 loop spans 16 amino acids. CDR3 in amino acids: CASSLVTATPTDTQYF.

The chain uses TRBV29-1 and TRBJ2-5; the D gene TCRdb calls, TRBD1, cannot be checked with no DNA. This CDR3 region has 14 residues. Germline CDR1 is SQVTM and CDR2 is ANQGSEA. CDR3: CSVEWGDRIETQYF.

This sequence joins TRBV12-5 and TRBJ2-3; TCRdb's D call of TRBD2 is untestable without DNA. The CDR3 length is 13 residues. Germline CDR1 and CDR2: LGHNT and FRNRAP. The CDR3 sequence: CASGRGGLDTQYF.

The chain couples TRBV14 to TRBJ2-1; TCRdb's D call, TRBD2, is unchecked because there is no DNA. This CDR3 has 13 residues. Germline CDR1 is SGHDN and CDR2 is FVKESK. CDR3 amino acids: CASSPGLYGEQFF. The variable domain in full, completed from reference TRBV14 and TRBJ2-1, reads EAGVTQFPSHSVIEKGQTVTLRCDPISGHDNLYWYRRVMGKEIKFLLHFVKESKQDESGMPNNRFLAERTGGTYSTLKVQPAELEDSGVYFCASSPGLYGEQFFGPGTRLTVL.

The chain has TRBV29-1 and TRBJ2-7. This CDR3 has 11 amino acids. Germline assignment: CDR1 SQVTM and CDR2 ANQGSEA. The CDR3 here is CSVTFADEQYF.

V and J are TRBV28 and TRBJ2-2. Per the germline V gene, CDR1 is MDHEN and CDR2 is SYDVKM. The length of the CDR3 is 13 residues. The CDR3 sequence: CASSFPLSGELFF. The full variable domain, completed using reference TRBV28 and TRBJ2-2, is DVKVTQSSRYLVKRTGEKVFLECVQDMDHENMFWYRQDPGLGLRLIYFSYDVKMKEKGDIPEGYSVSREKKERFSLILESASTNQTSMYLCASSFPLSGELFFGEGSRLTVL.

The chain is built from TRBV29-1 and TRBJ1-5; there is no DNA to check the TCRdb D call of TRBD1. Germline CDR1 SQVTM, CDR2 ANQGSEA. This CDR3 has 14 residues. CDR3 residues: CSVEEGDPNQPQHF.

The chain combines TRBV4-1 with TRBJ1-1; TCRdb designates TRBD1, a call that cannot be tested without DNA. CDR3 size: 19 residues. Germline CDR1 and CDR2: MGHRA and YSYEKL. The CDR3 loop is CASSQHPAGTGYMVTEAFF.

The chain employs TRBV29-1 and TRBJ1-1; checking the TCRdb D call of TRBD1 is not possible without DNA. The CDR3 runs 12 residues. CDR1 SQVTM and CDR2 ANQGSEA come from the germline V gene. The CDR3 sequence is CSVTGLNTEAFF.

The chain joins TRBV15 to TRBJ2-3; as DNA is missing, the TRBD2 call by TCRdb cannot be tested. Germline V gene sequence: CDR1 LNHNV, CDR2 YYDKDF (reference sequence). The CDR3 has 16 amino acids. CDR3 loop: CATSSRLALSTDTQYF.

The V and J genes are TRBV6-6 and TRBJ2-3; the TCRdb D gene call, TRBD1, has no DNA to confirm it. The germline V gene has CDR1 MNHNY and CDR2 SVGAGI (reference sequence). This CDR3 is 18 amino acids long. This CDR3 is CATQPRPGGVFGTDTQYF.

V usage is TRBV5-4 and J usage is TRBJ2-7; TCRdb calls TRBD1, which cannot be checked without DNA. The CDR3 is made up of 14 amino acids. Germline values: CDR1 SGHNT, CDR2 YYREEE (reference sequence). This CDR3 reads CASSTTGLTYEQYF. The full variable domain, its missing parts supplied by reference TRBV5-4 and TRBJ2-7, is ETGVTQSPTHLIKTRGQQVTLRCSSQSGHNTVSWYQQALGQGPQFIFQYYREEENGRGNFPPRFSGLQFPNYSSELNVNALELDDSALYLCASSTTGLTYEQYFGPGTRLTVT.

The V and J genes are TRBV4-1 and TRBJ1-1; TCRdb's assignment of TRBD1 cannot be checked, as there is no DNA. The CDR3 consists of 16 residues. Germline assignment: CDR1 MGHRA and CDR2 YSYEKL. The CDR3: CASSQDREDRVQEAFF.

This chain connects TRBV6-4 to TRBJ1-1; TCRdb's D call of TRBD1 is untestable without DNA. In germline, CDR1 is MRHNA, CDR2 SNTAGT. This CDR3 spans 13 amino acids. CDR3 residues: CASSEGAGAQAFF.

The gene calls are TRBV5-1 and TRBJ2-2; TCRdb lists TRBD1, though no DNA is available to test this call. Germline V lookup: CDR1 SGHRS, CDR2 YFSETQ. The CDR3 totals 18 residues. Here the CDR3 reads CASSLGPLRGYDTGELFF.

The chain joins TRBV9 to TRBJ1-2; TCRdb calls TRBD1, which cannot be checked without DNA. The CDR3 has 15 residues. Germline CDR1 is SGDLS and CDR2 is YYNGEE. CDR3 loop: CASSVGGQPLYGYTF.

The chain has TRBV20-1 and TRBJ2-3. There are 13 residues in the CDR3. Germline V gene sequence: CDR1 DFQATT, CDR2 SNEGSKA (reference sequence). CDR3 loop: CSVRPASTDTQYF.

The rearrangement uses TRBV7-8 and TRBJ1-1; TCRdb designates TRBD1, a call that cannot be tested without DNA. Germline lookup yields CDR1 SGHVS and CDR2 FQNEAQ. The CDR3 sequence is 18 residues long. The CDR3 region is CASSFWVGEFGGNTEAFF.